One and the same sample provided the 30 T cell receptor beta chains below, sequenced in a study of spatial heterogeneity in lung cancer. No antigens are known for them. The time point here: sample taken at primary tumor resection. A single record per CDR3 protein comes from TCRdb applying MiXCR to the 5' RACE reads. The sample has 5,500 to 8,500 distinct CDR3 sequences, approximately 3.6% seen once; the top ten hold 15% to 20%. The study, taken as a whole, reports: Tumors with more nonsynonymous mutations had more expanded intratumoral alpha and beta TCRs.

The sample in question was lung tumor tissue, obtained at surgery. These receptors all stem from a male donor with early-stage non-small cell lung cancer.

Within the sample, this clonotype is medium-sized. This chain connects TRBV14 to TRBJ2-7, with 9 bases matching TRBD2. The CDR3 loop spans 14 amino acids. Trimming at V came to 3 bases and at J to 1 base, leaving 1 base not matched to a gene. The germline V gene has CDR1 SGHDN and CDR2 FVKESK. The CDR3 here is CASSHSGGSYEQYF. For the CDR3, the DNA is TGTGCCAGCAGCCATAGCGGGGGATCCTACGAGCAGTACTTC.

Written as DNA, the CDR3 is TGTGCCAGTAGTATATACAGGGGAAAGGAGACCCAGTACTTC. Translation: CASSIYRGKETQYF. The chain joins TRBV19 to TRBJ2-5, with 7 bases matching TRBD1. From germline, CDR1 is LNHDA and CDR2 SQIVND (reference sequence). The J segment lost 5 bases and the V segment lost 2 bases, leaving 5 bases of the junction unmatched. This CDR3 has 14 residues.

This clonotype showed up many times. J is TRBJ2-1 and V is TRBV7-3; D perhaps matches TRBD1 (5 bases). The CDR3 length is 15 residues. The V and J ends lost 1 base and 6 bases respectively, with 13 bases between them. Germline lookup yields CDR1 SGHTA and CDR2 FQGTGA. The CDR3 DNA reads TGTGCCAGCAGCTTAATGGTGGGGCCAGGCAATGAGCAGTTCTTC. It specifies CASSLMVGPGNEQFF.

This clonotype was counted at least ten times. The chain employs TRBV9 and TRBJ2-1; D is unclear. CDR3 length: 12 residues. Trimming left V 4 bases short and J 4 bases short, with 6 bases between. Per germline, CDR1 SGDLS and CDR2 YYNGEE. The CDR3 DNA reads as TGTGCCAGCAGCCCAACTTACAATGAGCAGTTCTTC. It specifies CASSPTYNEQFF.

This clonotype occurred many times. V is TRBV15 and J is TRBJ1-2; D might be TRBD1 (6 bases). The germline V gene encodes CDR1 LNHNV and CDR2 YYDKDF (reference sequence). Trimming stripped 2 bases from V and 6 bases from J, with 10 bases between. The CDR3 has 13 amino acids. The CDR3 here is CATSRFRQDGYTF. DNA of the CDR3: TGTGCCACCAGCAGATTCCGACAGGATGGCTACACCTTC.

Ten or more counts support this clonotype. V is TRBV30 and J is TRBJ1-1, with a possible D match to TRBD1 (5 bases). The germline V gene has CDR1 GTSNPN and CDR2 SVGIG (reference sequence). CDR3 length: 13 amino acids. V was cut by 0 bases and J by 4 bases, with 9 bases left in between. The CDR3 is CAWSVMGPTEAFF. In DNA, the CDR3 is TGTGCCTGGAGTGTAATGGGACCCACTGAAGCTTTCTTT. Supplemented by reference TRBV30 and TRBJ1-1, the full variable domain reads SQTIHQWPATLVQPVGSPLSLECTVEGTSNPNLYWYRQAAGRGLQLLFYSVGIGQISSEVPQNLSASRPQDRQFILSSKKLLLSDSGFYLCAWSVMGPTEAFFGQGTRLTVV.

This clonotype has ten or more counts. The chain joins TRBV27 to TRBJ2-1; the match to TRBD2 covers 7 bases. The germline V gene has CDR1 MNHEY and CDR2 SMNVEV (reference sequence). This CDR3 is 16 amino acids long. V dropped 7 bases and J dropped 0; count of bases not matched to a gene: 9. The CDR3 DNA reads TGTGCCAGCATCCCTGGGGGAGGGAGCTCCTACAATGAGCAGTTCTTC. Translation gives CASIPGGGSSYNEQFF.

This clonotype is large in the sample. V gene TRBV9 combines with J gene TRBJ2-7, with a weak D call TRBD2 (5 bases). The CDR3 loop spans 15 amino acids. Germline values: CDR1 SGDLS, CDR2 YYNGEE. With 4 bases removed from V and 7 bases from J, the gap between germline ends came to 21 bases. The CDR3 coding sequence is TGTGCCAGCAGCTCCCGGGATAGGCCTGACGGGGAGCAGTACTTC. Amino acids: CASSSRDRPDGEQYF. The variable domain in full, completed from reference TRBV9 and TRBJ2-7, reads DSGVTQTPKHLITATGQRVTLRCSPRSGDLSVYWYQQSLDQGLQFLIQYYNGEERAKGNILERFSAQQFPDLHSELNLSSLELGDSALYFCASSSRDRPDGEQYFGPGTRLTVT.

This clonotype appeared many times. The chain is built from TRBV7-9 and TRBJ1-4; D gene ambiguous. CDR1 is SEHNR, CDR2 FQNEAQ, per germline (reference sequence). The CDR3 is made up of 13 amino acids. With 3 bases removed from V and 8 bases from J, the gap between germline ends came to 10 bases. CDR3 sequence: CASSFREREKLFF. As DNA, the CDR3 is TGTGCCAGCAGCTTTAGAGAACGAGAAAAACTGTTTTTT.

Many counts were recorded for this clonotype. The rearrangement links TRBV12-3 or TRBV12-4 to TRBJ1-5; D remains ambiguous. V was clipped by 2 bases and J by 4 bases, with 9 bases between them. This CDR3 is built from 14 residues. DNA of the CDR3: TGTGCCAGCAGTTTATTGGCGGGAAATCAGCCCCAGCATTTT. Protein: CASSLLAGNQPQHF.

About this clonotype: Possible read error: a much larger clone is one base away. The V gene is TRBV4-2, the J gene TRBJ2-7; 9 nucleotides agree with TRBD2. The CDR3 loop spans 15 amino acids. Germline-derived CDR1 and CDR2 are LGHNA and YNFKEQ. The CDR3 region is CANSQEAGGSYEQYF. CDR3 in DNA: TGTGCCAACAGCCAAGAAGCGGGAGGAAGCTACGAGCAGTACTTC.

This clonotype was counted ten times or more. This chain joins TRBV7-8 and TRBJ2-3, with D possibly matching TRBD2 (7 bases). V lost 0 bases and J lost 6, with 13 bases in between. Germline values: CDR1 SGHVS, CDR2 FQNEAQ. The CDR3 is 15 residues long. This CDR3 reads CASSLAGGPSDTQYF. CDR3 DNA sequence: TGTGCCAGCAGCTTAGCGGGGGGGCCGTCGGATACGCAGTATTTT.

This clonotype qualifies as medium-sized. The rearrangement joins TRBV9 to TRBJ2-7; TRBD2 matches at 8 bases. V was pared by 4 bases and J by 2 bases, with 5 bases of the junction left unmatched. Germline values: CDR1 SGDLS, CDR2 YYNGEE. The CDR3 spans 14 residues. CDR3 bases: TGTGCCAGCAGCAAACTAGCGGAGACCTACGAGCAGTACTTC. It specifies CASSKLAETYEQYF.

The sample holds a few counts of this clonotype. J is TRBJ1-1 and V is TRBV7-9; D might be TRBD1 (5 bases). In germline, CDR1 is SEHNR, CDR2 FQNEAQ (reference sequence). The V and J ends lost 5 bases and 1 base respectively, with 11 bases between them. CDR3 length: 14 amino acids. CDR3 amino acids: CASSPFGTNTEAFF. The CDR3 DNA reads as TGTGCCAGCAGCCCCTTCGGGACGAACACTGAAGCTTTCTTT. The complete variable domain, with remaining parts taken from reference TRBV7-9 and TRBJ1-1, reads DTGVSQNPRHKITKRGQNVTFRCDPISEHNRLYWYRQTLGQGPEFLTYFQNEAQLEKSRLLSDRFSAERPKGSFSTLEIQRTEQGDSAMYLCASSPFGTNTEAFFGQGTRLTVV.

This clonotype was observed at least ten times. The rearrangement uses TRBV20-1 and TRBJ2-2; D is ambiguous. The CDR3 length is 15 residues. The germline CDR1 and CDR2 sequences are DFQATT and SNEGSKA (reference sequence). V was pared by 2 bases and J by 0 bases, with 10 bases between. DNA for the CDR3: TGCAGTGCTAGAAACTCAGGCGCGAACACCGGGGAGCTGTTTTTT. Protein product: CSARNSGANTGELFF.

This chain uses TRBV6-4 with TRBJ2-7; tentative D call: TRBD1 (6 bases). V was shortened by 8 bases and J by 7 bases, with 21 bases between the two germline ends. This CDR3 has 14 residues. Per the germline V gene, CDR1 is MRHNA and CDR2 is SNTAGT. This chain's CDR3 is CASSRTDGEGEQYF. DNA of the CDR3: TGTGCCAGCTCCCGGACAGACGGGGAAGGGGAGCAGTACTTC.

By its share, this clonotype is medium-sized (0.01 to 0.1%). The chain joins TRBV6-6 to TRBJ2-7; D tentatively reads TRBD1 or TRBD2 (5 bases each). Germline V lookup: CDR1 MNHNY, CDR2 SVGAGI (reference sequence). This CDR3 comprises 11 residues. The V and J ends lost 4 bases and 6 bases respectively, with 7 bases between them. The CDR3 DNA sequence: TGTGCCAGCAGTTTTGGGGGCGAGCAGTACTTC. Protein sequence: CASSFGGEQYF.

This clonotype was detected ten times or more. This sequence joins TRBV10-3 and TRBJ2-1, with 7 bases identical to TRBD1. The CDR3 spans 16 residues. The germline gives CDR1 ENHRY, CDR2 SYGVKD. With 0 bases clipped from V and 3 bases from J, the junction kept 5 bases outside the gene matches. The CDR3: CAISESSGQNYNEQFF. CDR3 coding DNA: TGTGCCATCAGTGAGTCTTCGGGACAGAACTACAATGAGCAGTTCTTC.

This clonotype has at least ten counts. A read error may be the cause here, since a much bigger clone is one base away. The CDR3 DNA sequence: TGTGCCAGCAGTGAACTGGCCTGCACGGCTTTCTTT. This gives the protein CASSELACTAFF. The rearrangement uses TRBV2 and TRBJ1-1; D unclear. The V end lost 2 bases, the J end lost 11 bases, and 12 bases lay between the germline ends. The germline CDR1 and CDR2 sequences are SNHLY and FYNNEI. The CDR3 extends over 12 amino acids. The full variable domain, in which reference TRBV2 and TRBJ1-1 provide the parts outside the CDR3, is EPEVTQTPSHQVTQMGQEVILRCVPISNHLYFYWYRQILGQKVEFLVSFYNNEISEKSEIFDDQFSVERPDGSNFTLKIRSTKLEDSAMYFCASSELACTAFFGQGTRLTVV.

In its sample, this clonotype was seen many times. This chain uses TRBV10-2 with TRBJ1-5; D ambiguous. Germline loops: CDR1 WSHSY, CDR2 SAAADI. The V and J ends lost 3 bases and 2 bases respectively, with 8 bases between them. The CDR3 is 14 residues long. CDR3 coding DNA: TGCGCCAGCAGTGATAGGACGGGCAATCAGCCCCAGCATTTT. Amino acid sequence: CASSDRTGNQPQHF.

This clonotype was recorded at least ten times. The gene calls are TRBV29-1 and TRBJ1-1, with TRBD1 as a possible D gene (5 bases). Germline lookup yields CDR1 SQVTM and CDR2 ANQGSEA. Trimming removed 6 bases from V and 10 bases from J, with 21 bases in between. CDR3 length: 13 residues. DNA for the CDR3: TGCAGCGTACAAATACCAGGGTCGGGATTAGCTTTCTTT. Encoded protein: CSVQIPGSGLAFF.

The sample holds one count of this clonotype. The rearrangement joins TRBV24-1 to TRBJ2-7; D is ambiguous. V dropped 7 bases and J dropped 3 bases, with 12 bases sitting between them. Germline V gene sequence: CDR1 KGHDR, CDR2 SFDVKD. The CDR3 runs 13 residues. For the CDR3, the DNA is TGTGCCACCAGCGTGGGAAAGTACTACGAGCAGTACTTC. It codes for CATSVGKYYEQYF.

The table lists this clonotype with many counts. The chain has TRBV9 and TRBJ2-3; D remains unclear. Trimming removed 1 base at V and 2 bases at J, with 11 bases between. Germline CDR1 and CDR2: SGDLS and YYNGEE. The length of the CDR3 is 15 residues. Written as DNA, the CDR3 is TGTGCCAGCAGCGTATCTACTCTAGACACAGATACGCAGTATTTT. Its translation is CASSVSTLDTDTQYF.

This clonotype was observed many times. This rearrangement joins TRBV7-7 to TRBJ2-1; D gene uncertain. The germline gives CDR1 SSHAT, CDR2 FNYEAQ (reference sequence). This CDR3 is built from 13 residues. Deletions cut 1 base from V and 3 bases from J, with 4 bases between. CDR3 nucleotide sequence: TGTGCCAGCAGCTTAGAATACTACAATGAGCAGTTCTTC. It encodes CASSLEYYNEQFF.

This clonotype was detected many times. The CDR3 is CASSEFENGYTF. In DNA, the CDR3 is TGTGCCAGCAGTGAATTCGAGAATGGCTACACCTTC. The V and J genes are TRBV25-1 and TRBJ1-2, with D unclear. Germline V gives CDR1 MGHDK, CDR2 SYGVNS. The CDR3 is 12 amino acids. The V gene lost 1 base and the J gene lost 6 bases, with 6 bases spanning the gap.

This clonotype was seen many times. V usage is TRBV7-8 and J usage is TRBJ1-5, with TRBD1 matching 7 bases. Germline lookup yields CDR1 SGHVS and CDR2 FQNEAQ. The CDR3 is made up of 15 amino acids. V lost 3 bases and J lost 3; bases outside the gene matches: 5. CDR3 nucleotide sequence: TGTGCCAGCAGCTTCTTGGGACAGCCCAATCAGCCCCAGCATTTT. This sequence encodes CASSFLGQPNQPQHF.

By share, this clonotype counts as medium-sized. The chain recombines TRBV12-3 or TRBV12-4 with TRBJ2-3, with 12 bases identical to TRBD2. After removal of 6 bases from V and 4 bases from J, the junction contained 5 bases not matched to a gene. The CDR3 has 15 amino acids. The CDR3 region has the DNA TGTGCCAGCAGCCAGACTAGCGGGAGAGCAGATACGCAGTATTTT. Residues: CASSQTSGRADTQYF.

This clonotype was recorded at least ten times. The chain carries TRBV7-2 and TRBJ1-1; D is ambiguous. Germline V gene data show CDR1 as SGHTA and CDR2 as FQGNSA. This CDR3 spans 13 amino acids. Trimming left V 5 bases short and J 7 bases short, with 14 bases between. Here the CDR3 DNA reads TGTGCCAGCAGCACTCGATGGAAGGATGAAGCTTTCTTT. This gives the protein CASSTRWKDEAFF.

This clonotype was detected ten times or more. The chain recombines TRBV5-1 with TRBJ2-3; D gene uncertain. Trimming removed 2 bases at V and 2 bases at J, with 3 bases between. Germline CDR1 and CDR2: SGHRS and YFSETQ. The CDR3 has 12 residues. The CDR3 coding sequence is TGCGCCAGCAGCTTCACCACAGATACGCAGTATTTT. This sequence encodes CASSFTTDTQYF.

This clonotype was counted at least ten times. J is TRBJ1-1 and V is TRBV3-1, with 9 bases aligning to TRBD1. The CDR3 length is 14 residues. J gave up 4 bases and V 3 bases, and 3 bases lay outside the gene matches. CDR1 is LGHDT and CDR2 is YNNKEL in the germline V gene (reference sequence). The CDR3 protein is CASSQRTGVTEAFF. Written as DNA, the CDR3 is TGTGCCAGCAGCCAGCGGACAGGGGTCACTGAAGCTTTCTTT.